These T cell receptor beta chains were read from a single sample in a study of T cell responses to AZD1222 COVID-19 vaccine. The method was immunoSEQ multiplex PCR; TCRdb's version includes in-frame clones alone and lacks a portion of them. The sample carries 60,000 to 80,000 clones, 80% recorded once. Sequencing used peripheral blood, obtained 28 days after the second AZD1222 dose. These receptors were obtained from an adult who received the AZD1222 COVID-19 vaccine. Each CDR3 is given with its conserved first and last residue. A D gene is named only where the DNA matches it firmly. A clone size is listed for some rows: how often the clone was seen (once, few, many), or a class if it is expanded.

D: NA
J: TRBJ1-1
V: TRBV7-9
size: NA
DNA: TGTGCCAGCAGCGGGGACAAACGGAACACTGAAGCTTTCTTT
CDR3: CASSGDKRNTEAFF

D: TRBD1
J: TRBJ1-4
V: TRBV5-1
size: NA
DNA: TGCGCCAGCAGCCTGGGGACAGGGGAGGAAAAACTGTTTTTT
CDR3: CASSLGTGEEKLFF

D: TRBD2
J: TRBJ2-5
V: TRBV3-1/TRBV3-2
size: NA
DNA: TGTGCCAGCAGCCATTTCAAGCGGGGGGGCCAAGAGACCCAGTACTTC
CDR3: CASSHFKRGGQETQYF

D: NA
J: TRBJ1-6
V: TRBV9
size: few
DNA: TGTGCCAGCAGCGTAGGAGACATTCCACCCCTCCACTTT
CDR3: CASSVGDIPPLHF

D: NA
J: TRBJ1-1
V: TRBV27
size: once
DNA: TGTGCCAGCAGTTACGCAACCGGGACAAACACTGAAGCTTTCTTT
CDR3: CASSYATGTNTEAFF

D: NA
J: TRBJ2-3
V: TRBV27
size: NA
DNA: TGTGCCAGCAGTTTATTGGGGAGCACAGATACGCAGTATTTT
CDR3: CASSLLGSTDTQYF

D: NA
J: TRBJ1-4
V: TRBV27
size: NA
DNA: TGTGCCAGCAGTTTATCGGGGACCTATAATGAAAAACTGTTTTTT
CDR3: CASSLSGTYNEKLFF

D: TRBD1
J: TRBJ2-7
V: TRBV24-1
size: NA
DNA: TGTGCCACCAGTGATTCGGGACAGTTCTACGAGCAGTACTTC
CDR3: CATSDSGQFYEQYF

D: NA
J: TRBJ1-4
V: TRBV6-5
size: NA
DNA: TGTGCCAGCAGTTACTCGTATGGCGAAAAACTGTTTTTT
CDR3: CASSYSYGEKLFF

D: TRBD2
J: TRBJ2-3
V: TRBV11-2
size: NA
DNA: TGTGCCAGCAGCTTGGGACTACTCACAGATACGCAGTATTTT
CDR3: CASSLGLLTDTQYF

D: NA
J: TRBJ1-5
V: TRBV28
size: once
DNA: TGTGCCAGCAGCCACCTTGGCGGCGTAGGTAGCAATCAGCCCCAGCATTTT
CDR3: CASSHLGGVGSNQPQHF

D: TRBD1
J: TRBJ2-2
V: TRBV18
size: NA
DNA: TGTGCCAGCTCAACATCAGGGGGCAGGTCGAACACCGGGGAGCTGTTTTTT
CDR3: CASSTSGGRSNTGELFF

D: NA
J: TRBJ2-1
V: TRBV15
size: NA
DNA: TGTGCCACCAGCAATTTAGGACCGAGAAATGAGCAGTTCTTC
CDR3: CATSNLGPRNEQFF

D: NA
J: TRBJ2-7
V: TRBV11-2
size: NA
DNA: TGTGCCAGCAGTCCATCTCAGGGTACCTACGAGCAGTACTTC
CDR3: CASSPSQGTYEQYF

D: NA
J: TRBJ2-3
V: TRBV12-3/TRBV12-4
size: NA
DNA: TGTGCCAGCTTTGACGGGTTAAGCGATACGCAGTATTTT
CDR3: CASFDGLSDTQYF

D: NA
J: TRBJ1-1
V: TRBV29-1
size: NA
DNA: TGCAGCGTTAATATGGGGACTGAAGCTTTCTTT
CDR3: CSVNMGTEAFF

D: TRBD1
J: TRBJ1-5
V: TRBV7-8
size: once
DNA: TGTGCCAGCAGCTTAAGGTGGCAGGGGGTCCATCAGCCCCAGCATTTT
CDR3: CASSLRWQGVHQPQHF

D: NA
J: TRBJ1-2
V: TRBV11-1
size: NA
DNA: TGTGCCAGCAGCTTAGCGGGCGGCTTCTATGGCTACACCTTC
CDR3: CASSLAGGFYGYTF

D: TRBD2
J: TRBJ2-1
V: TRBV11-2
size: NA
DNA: TGTGCCAGCAGCTCCCGGACTAGCGTGAATGAGCAGTTCTTC
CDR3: CASSSRTSVNEQFF

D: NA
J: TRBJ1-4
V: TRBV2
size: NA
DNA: TGTGCCAGCAGTATGTTGGCGGTTGGTGAAAAACTGTTTTTT
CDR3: CASSMLAVGEKLFF